This T cell receptor (beta chain) was recovered during a study of blood T cell repertoires in COVID-19. This CDR3 spans 13 amino acids. Germline V gene lookup returns CDR1 LNHDA and CDR2 SQIVND (reference sequence). The ends were cut back, 5 bases at V and 6 bases at J, with 12 bases in the middle. This clone appeared a single time. Clones were read by immunoSEQ multiplex PCR, and TCRdb kept only the in-frame ones, dropping some. The data hold about 53,000 clones, with 85% to 95% observed a single time. The sequence was obtained from a human donor in a cohort sampled during active COVID-19. The chain has TRBV19 and TRBJ2-3; D may be TRBD2 (6 bases). Sample: peripheral blood. For the CDR3, the DNA is TGTGCCAGTAGTCAGTTCGGAGGGGATACGCAGTATTTT. Protein sequence: CASSQFGGDTQYF.